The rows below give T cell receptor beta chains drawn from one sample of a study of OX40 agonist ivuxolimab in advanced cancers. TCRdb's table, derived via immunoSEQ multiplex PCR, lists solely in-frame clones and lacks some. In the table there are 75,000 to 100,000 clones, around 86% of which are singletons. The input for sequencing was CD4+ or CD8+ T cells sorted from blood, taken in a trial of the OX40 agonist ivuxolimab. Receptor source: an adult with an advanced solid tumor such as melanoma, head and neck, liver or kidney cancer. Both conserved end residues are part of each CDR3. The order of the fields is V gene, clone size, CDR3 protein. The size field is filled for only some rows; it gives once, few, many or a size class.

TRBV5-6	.	CASSLTGSGELFF
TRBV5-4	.	CASSRAGTGPETQYF
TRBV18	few	CASSPPNQVETQYF
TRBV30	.	CACVLAGEPDTQYF
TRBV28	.	CATFLEGRNTEAFF
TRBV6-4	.	CASSDDREAYEQYF
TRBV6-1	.	CASRGDLRRTEAFF
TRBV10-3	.	CAISEHLNTEAFF
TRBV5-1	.	CASAAGGPENEQFF
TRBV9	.	CASSVDGGILSGANVLTF
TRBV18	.	CASSPTAALAGANEQFF
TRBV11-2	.	CASSLVSDTQYF
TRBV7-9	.	CASSPDRADNEQFF
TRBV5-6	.	CASSHSWPSGPSSYEQYF
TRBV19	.	CASTSDSFWTKAFF
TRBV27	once	CASSLLGRSRRDTQYF
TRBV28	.	CASSFGGLWEKLFF
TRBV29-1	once	CSVEGPGTGELFF
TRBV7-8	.	CASSTYGRFSEQYF
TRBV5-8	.	CASRTQGTTGELFF
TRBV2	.	CASRTRREGTEAFF
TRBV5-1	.	CASSLETGATKYF
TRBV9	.	CASSAVEDEQYF
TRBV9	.	CASSVGTRVLPYNEQFF
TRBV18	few	CASSPPGVFKTQYF
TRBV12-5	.	CASGLAGRDEQFF
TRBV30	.	CAWRRGMTCNEQFF
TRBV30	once	CAWSRNRYNEQFF
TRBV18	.	CASSHKGQGDGYTF
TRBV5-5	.	CASSPGFPGELFF
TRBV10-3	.	CAIRDSSGANVLTF
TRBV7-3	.	CASSSYRGDGYTF
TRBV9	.	CASSVSGYTDTQYF
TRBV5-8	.	CASSRGLAGVFNEQFF
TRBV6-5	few	CASMPKKNTGELFF